This TCR beta chain was sequenced in a study of OX40 agonist ivuxolimab in advanced cancers. Study-level information: Patients were given ivuxolimab, an antibody that agonizes OX40 (CD134). Points from the study as a whole: Those patients achieving a partial response at 0.1-3.0 mg/kg showed among the lowest clonal expansion.

This clone was found once. Its antigen is not identified. Method: immunoSEQ multiplex PCR; TCRdb's copy keeps in-frame clones and lacks some. The sample comprises over 75,000 clones, roughly 90% of which are singletons, and around 1.1% rests with the top ten. The TCR sequence derives from an adult with an advanced solid tumor such as melanoma, head and neck, liver or kidney cancer. The material sequenced was CD4+ or CD8+ T cells sorted from blood, taken in a trial of the OX40 agonist ivuxolimab.

CDR3 in DNA: TGTGCCAGCAGCTTAGAGGTCGCCGGAAACACCATATATTTT. Translated: CASSLEVAGNTIYF. The rearrangement uses TRBV11-2 and TRBJ1-3; D uncertain. The CDR3 runs to 14 residues. Trimming stripped 0 bases from V and 4 bases from J, with 7 bases between. Germline V lookup: CDR1 SGHAT, CDR2 FQNNGV.